The subject of this entry is one T cell receptor (beta chain). The data belong to a study of CD8 T cells in Susac syndrome. Random-hexamer reverse transcription was applied to roughly 0.5 to 1 ug RNA. TCRdb reprocessed the immunoSEQ multiplex PCR reads via MiXCR and lists one record per CDR3 protein. The data show approximately 300,000 distinct CDR3 sequences, roughly 85% seen once. Germline V gene data show CDR1 as MDHEN and CDR2 as SYDVKM. The germline V and J ends were trimmed by 4 bases and 6 bases, with 19 bases remaining between them. The CDR3 is 16 residues long. The chain has TRBV28 and TRBJ2-1; possibly TRBD2 for D (6 bases). Sequences were obtained from CD8+ T cells from PBMCs. The sequence was collected from a human donor with multiple sclerosis. CDR3 sequence reads: CASSSSREAEVNEQFF. For the CDR3, the DNA is TGTGCCAGCAGTTCTTCCAGGGAGGCGGAGGTCAATGAGCAGTTCTTC.